This T cell receptor beta chain was sequenced during a study of blood T cell repertoires in COVID-19. Overall study context: Collection of acute and convalescent COVID-19 samples took place in the United States, Italy and Spain. PBMCs, B-cell-depleted T cells, or T cells were the source of the cDNA or gDNA that made up the material.

Some clones are missing from TCRdb's copy, which holds only in-frame ones; the method was immunoSEQ multiplex PCR. The sample lists hundreds of thousands of clones, roughly 89% occurring once. Trimming removed 4 bases at V and 0 bases at J, with 7 bases between. CDR3 length: 14 residues. The germline V gene encodes CDR1 SGDLS and CDR2 YYNGEE. As concerns this clone: The same CDR3 is also encoded by other DNA sequences in this sample.

The source is a woman in her thirties or forties who had recovered from COVID-19. The sequencing sample was made of PBMCs or T cells enriched from blood (not recorded which). The chain employs TRBV9 and TRBJ2-2; no clear D gene. The CDR3 sequence is CASSPHTNTGELFF. In DNA, the CDR3 is TGTGCCAGCAGCCCCCACACGAACACCGGGGAGCTGTTTTTT.